These T cell receptor beta chains were read from a single sample in a study of CD8+CD57+ T cells in acquired aplastic anemia. TCRdb reanalysed the reads using MiXCR and keeps one entry per CDR3 protein. This sample yields approximately 180,000 distinct CDR3 sequences, of which over 40% are seen a single time; about 2% belongs to the top ten. What was sequenced was sorted CD4+, CD8+, or CD8+CD57+ T cells (not recorded which) from PBMCs. Receptor source: a human donor with aplastic anemia. CDR3s include the opening cysteine and the closing phenylalanine or tryptophan. Clone size is given for some rows only: seen once, a few or many times, or a class if the clone is expanded.

clone_size j_call v_call cdr3_aa
many TRBJ2-6 TRBV4-1 CASSQEGTLSSGANVLTF
. TRBJ2-7 TRBV29-1 CSVDGEGYEQYF
many TRBJ2-4 TRBV24-1 CATSDPQGDGKNIQYF
. TRBJ1-5 TRBV24-1 CATSDLPHQPQHF
. TRBJ2-7 TRBV5-6 CASSEAEANEQYF
many TRBJ1-6 TRBV12-3/TRBV12-4 CASSLRQGDNSPLYF
many TRBJ2-1 TRBV29-1 CSVEGQGDEQFF
. TRBJ2-7 TRBV5-1 CASSGAGTGGYEQYF
. TRBJ1-1 TRBV6-5 CASSYEQTGRTEAFF
few TRBJ2-3 TRBV7-6 CASSLAGGQDTQYF
. TRBJ1-1 TRBV2 CASRTGPNTEAFF
. TRBJ2-7 TRBV20-1 CSARDLGRDEQYF
. TRBJ1-1 TRBV2 CASSPDRSEAFF
. TRBJ1-1 TRBV5-1 CASLGGFGTEAFF
many TRBJ2-1 TRBV6-1 CASILGASGRGEQFF
many TRBJ2-7 TRBV6-2/TRBV6-3 CASSYSPSRGDYEQYF
many TRBJ2-3 TRBV11-1 CASSFAPIRTDTQYF
. TRBJ2-2 TRBV7-8 CASSLASGGAGELFF
. TRBJ1-1 TRBV7-9 CASSFEYEAFF
. TRBJ2-5 TRBV9 CASSVQGLAGGETQYF
many TRBJ2-7 TRBV12-3/TRBV12-4 CASSFGTGVYEQYF
. TRBJ2-7 TRBV18 CASSPPVGGGSYEQYF
. TRBJ2-1 TRBV12-5 CASAGTGGVYNEQFF
few TRBJ1-6 TRBV4-1 CASSPLSHDSYNSPLHF
many TRBJ2-3 TRBV5-4 CASSRTGTDTQYF
. TRBJ1-3 TRBV24-1 CAIGDGYTIYF
. TRBJ2-3 TRBV19 CASSRTTSSTDTQYF
many TRBJ1-2 TRBV9 CASSAHPDRASYGYTF
. TRBJ1-1 TRBV20-1 CSASVQNTEAFF
. TRBJ1-2 TRBV10-3 CAISETRTGQGANYGYTF
. TRBJ1-2 TRBV7-9 CASSLFGVNYGYTF
many TRBJ1-2 TRBV12-3/TRBV12-4 CASSFVFSNYGYTF
. TRBJ2-7 TRBV20-1 CSASGRSSYYEQYF
. TRBJ1-1 TRBV19 CASSVGATEAFF
many TRBJ1-2 TRBV12-3/TRBV12-4 CASTFYSTNYGYTF
many TRBJ1-2 TRBV11-2 CASSTFTGAANYGYTF
few TRBJ1-1 TRBV6-5 CASSYLQSSMNTEAFF
many TRBJ1-6 TRBV5-1 CASSIGQGESPLHF
. TRBJ1-5 TRBV24-1 CATSDLGARQPQHF
. TRBJ2-7 TRBV2 CATQPELAYEQYF
many TRBJ1-2 TRBV7-2 CASSLAGLDIGGVSTF
. TRBJ1-2 TRBV5-1 CASSPTDTGLYRYTF
. TRBJ1-1 TRBV10-2 CASRKTENTEAFF
. TRBJ1-4 TRBV18 CASSPRTATNEKLFF
many TRBJ2-5 TRBV2 CASSVWTGGETQYF
many TRBJ1-1 TRBV7-9 CASSLEFGQQNTEAFF
many TRBJ1-1 TRBV9 CASSVGSGRAFF